The present TCR beta chain was sequenced within a study of a mutant IDH1 vaccine in newly diagnosed glioma. Study-wide context: Administration of eight vaccinations to patients took place in weeks 1, 3, 5, 7, 11, 15, 19, 23. Patients arrived already treated with radiotherapy, temozolomide, or both, most having had both. Commencement of vaccination occurred 4-6 weeks following radiotherapy alone, or concurrently with temozolomide cycles.

This sample's time point: week 23, last vaccination. Alongside topical imiquimod, each dose of vaccine comprised 300 ug of mutant IDH1 20-mer peptide. The table came from immunoSEQ multiplex PCR; TCRdb's copy has only in-frame clones and leaves some out. The sample lists 35,000 to 50,000 clones, 91% occurring once. The study's findings and limits: Pseudoprogression apparently tracked independently of changes in top peripheral T cell clonotypes.

Regarding this clone: The antigen is unknown.

The CDR3 runs 14 residues. The germline gives CDR1 MDHEN, CDR2 SYDVKM. J gave up 5 bases and V 2 bases, and 4 bases lay outside the gene matches. The sequenced sample was PBMCs, obtained from a glioma patient whose treatment included an IDH1 peptide vaccine. This clonotype was obtained from a man aged 50 to 59 with glioma. This chain links TRBV28 with TRBJ2-5, with TRBD1 identical over 8 bases. The CDR3 is CASSLGGDRETQYF. As DNA, the CDR3 is TGTGCCAGCAGTTTAGGCGGGGACAGGGAGACCCAGTACTTC.